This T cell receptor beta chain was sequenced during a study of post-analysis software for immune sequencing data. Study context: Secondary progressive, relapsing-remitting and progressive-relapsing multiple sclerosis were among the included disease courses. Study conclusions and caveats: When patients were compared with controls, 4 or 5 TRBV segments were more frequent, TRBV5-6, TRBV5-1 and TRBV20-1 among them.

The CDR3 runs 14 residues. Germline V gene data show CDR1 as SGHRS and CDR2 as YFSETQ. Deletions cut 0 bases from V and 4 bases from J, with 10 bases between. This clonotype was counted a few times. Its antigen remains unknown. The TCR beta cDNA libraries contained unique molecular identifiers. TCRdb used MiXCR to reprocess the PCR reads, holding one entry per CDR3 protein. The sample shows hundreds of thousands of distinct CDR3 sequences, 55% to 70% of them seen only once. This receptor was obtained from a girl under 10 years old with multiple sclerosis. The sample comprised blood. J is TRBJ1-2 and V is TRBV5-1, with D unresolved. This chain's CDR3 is CASSLAKGFYGYTF. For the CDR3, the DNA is TGCGCCAGCAGCTTGGCAAAAGGGTTCTATGGCTACACCTTC.